Listed below are T cell receptor beta chains from one sample, sequenced in a study of T-cell memory formation after mild COVID-19. TCRdb analysed the 5' RACE reads with MiXCR anew, one entry per CDR3 protein. The data hold about 62,000 distinct CDR3 sequences, with about 9.4% observed a single time. The sample consisted of PBMCs or a T cell subset sorted from them (not recorded which). All receptors come from a man aged 18 to 29 who had mild COVID-19 (a few samples of this study predate the infection). Cell type and time point are not known. CDR3s include the opening cysteine and the closing phenylalanine or tryptophan. The order of the fields is J gene, V gene, CDR3 protein.

J gene: TRBJ2-5; V gene: TRBV28; CDR3 protein: CASRSGGAQETQYF
J gene: TRBJ2-5; V gene: TRBV12-3/TRBV12-4; CDR3 protein: CASSFPRSAQYF
J gene: TRBJ2-5; V gene: TRBV24-1; CDR3 protein: CATSLTGMGETQYF
J gene: TRBJ2-5; V gene: TRBV7-2; CDR3 protein: CASSQGGTGKTQYF
J gene: TRBJ2-5; V gene: TRBV5-6; CDR3 protein: CASSGRNQETQYF
J gene: TRBJ2-7; V gene: TRBV4-3; CDR3 protein: CASSHGPLYEQYF
J gene: TRBJ1-2; V gene: TRBV29-1; CDR3 protein: CSVEPRLADYGYTF
J gene: TRBJ1-3; V gene: TRBV7-8; CDR3 protein: CASSYGQGFSGNTIYF
J gene: TRBJ2-1; V gene: TRBV7-8; CDR3 protein: CASSPRTSGGSYNEQFF
J gene: TRBJ1-1; V gene: TRBV3-2; CDR3 protein: CASRSGGSTEAFF
J gene: TRBJ2-3; V gene: TRBV28; CDR3 protein: CASSTQGGGTDTQYF
J gene: TRBJ2-3; V gene: TRBV7-8; CDR3 protein: CASSLERLAGDTDTQYF